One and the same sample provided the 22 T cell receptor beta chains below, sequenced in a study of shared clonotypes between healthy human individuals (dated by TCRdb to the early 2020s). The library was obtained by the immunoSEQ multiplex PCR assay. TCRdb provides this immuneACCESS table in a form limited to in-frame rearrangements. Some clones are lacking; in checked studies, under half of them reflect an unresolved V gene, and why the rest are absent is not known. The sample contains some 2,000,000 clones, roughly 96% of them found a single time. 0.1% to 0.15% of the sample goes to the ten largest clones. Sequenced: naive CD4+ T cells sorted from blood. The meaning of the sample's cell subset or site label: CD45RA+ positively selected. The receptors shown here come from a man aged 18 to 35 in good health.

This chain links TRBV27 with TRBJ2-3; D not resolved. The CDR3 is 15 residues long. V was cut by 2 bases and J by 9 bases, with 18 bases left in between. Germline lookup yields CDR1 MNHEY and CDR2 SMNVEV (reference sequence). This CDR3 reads CASSLELGRTNTQYF. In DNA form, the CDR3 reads TGTGCCAGCAGTTTAGAGCTGGGCCGCACAAACACGCAGTATTTT.

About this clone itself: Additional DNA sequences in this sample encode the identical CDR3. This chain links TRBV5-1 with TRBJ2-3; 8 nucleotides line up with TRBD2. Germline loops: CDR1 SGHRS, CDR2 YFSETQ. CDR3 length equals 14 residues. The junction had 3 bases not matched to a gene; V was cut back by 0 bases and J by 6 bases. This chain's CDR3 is CASSLGTSIDTQYF. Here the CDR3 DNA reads TGCGCCAGCAGCTTGGGGACTAGCATCGATACGCAGTATTTT.

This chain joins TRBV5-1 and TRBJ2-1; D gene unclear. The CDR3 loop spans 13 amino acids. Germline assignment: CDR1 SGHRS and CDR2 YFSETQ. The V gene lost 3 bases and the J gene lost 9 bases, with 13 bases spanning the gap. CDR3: CASSSPSGVEQFF. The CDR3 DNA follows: TGCGCCAGCAGCTCCCCCTCTGGGGTTGAGCAGTTCTTC. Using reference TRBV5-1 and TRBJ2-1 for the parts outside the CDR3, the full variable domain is KAGVTQTPRYLIKTRGQQVTLSCSPISGHRSVSWYQQTPGQGLQFLFEYFSETQRNKGNFPGRFSGRQFSNSRSEMNVSTLELGDSALYLCASSSPSGVEQFFGPGTRLTVL.

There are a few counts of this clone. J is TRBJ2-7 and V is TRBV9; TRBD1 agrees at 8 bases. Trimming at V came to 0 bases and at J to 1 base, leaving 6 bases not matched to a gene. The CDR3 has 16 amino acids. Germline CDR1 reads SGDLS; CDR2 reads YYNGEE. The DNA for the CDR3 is TGTGCCAGCAGCGTAGGGCAGGGGGCAAGATCCTACGAGCAGTACTTC. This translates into CASSVGQGARSYEQYF. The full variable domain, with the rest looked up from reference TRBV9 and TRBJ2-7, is DSGVTQTPKHLITATGQRVTLRCSPRSGDLSVYWYQQSLDQGLQFLIQYYNGEERAKGNILERFSAQQFPDLHSELNLSSLELGDSALYFCASSVGQGARSYEQYFGPGTRLTVT.

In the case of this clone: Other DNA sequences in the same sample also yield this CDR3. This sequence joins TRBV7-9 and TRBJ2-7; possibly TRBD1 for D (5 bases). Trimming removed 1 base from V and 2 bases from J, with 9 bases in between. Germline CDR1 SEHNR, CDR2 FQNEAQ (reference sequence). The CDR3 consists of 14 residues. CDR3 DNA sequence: TGTGCCAGCAGCTTAGAGGGCAGGGCCTACGAGCAGTACTTC. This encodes CASSLEGRAYEQYF.

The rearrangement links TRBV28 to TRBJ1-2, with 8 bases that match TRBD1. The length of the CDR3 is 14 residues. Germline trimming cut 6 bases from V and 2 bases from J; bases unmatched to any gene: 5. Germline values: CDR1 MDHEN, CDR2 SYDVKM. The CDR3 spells CASRAGGENYGYTF. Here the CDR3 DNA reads TGTGCCAGCAGGGCAGGGGGCGAGAACTATGGCTACACCTTC.

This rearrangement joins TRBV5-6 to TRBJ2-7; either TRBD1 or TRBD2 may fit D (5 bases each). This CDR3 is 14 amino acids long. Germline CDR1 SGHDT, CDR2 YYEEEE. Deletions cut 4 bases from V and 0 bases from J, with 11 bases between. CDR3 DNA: TGTGCCAGCAGCCTGGGACGGAGCTCCTACGAGCAGTACTTC. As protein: CASSLGRSSYEQYF. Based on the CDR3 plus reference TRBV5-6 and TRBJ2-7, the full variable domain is DAGVTQSPTHLIKTRGQQVTLRCSPKSGHDTVSWYQQALGQGPQFIFQYYEEEERQRGNFPDRFSGHQFPNYSSELNVNALLLGDSALYLCASSLGRSSYEQYFGPGTRLTVT.

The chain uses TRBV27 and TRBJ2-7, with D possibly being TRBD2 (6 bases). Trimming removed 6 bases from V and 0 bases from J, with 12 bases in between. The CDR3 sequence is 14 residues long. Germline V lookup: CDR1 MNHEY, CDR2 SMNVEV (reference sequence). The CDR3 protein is CASRGYGSSYEQYF. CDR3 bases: TGTGCCAGCAGGGGTTACGGGAGCTCCTACGAGCAGTACTTC.

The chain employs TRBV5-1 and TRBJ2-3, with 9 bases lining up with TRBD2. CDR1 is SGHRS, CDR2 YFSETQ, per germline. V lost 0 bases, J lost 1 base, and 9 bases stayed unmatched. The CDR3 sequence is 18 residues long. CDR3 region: CASSLAAAIAGGTDTQYF. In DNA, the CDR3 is TGCGCCAGCAGCTTGGCCGCGGCAATAGCGGGGGGCACAGATACGCAGTATTTT. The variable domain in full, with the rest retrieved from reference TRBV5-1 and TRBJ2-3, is KAGVTQTPRYLIKTRGQQVTLSCSPISGHRSVSWYQQTPGQGLQFLFEYFSETQRNKGNFPGRFSGRQFSNSRSEMNVSTLELGDSALYLCASSLAAAIAGGTDTQYFGPGTRLTVL.

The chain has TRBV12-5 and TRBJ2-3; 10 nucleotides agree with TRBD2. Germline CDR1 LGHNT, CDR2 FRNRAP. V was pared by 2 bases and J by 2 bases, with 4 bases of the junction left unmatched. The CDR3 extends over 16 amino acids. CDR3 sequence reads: CASGLTLAGVTDTQYF. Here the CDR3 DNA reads TGTGCTAGTGGTTTGACCCTAGCGGGAGTCACAGATACGCAGTATTTT.

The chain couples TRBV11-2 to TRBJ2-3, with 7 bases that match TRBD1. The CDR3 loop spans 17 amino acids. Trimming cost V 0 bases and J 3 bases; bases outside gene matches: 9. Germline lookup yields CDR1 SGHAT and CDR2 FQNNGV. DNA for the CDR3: TGTGCCAGCAGCTTAGAGGGCAGGGGGTTTCTTACAGATACGCAGTATTTT. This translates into CASSLEGRGFLTDTQYF.

The CDR3 reads CASSLPGPSVYNEQFF. CDR3 bases: TGTGCCAGCAGCTTACCCGGGCCTAGCGTATACAATGAGCAGTTCTTC. This chain joins TRBV5-4 and TRBJ2-1; TRBD2 is a possible D gene (6 bases). V was trimmed by 2 bases and J by 4 bases, leaving 16 bases between them. This CDR3 comprises 16 residues. From germline, CDR1 is SGHNT and CDR2 YYREEE (reference sequence).

CDR3 DNA sequence: TGTGCCAGCAGTGCCTACGAGCAGTACTTC. Its protein is CASSAYEQYF. The chain uses TRBV6-1 and TRBJ2-7; no reliable D call. CDR3 size: 10 residues. Trimming took 4 bases from V and 2 from J, leaving 0 bases between them. Germline loops: CDR1 MNHNS, CDR2 SASEGT.

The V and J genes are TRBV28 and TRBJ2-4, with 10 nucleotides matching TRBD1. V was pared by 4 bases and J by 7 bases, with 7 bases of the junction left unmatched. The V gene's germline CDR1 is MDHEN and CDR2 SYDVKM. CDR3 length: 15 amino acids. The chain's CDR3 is CASSSPGTGVNIQYF. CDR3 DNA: TGTGCCAGCAGTTCTCCCGGGACAGGGGTGAACATTCAGTACTTC.

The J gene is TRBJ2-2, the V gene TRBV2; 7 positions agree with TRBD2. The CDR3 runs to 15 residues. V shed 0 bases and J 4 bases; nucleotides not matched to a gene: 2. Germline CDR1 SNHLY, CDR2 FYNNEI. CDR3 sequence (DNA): TGTGCCAGCAGTGAAGCGACGGGGGGCACCGGGGAGCTGTTTTTT. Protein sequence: CASSEATGGTGELFF.

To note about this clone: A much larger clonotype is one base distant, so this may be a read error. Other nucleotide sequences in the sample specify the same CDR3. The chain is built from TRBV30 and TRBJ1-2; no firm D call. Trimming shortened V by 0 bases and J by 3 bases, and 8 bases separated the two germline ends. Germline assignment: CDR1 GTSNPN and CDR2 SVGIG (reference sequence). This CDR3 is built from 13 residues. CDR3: CAWSVRSDYGYTF. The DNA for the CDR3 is TGTGCCTGGAGTGTACGGAGTGACTATGGCTACACCTTC.

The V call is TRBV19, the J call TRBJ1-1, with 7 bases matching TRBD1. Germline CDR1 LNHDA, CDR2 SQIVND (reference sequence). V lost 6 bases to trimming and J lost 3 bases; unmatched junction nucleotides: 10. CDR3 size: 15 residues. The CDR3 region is CASRLQGVQDTEAFF. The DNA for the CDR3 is TGTGCCAGTAGGCTTCAGGGGGTTCAGGACACTGAAGCTTTCTTT.

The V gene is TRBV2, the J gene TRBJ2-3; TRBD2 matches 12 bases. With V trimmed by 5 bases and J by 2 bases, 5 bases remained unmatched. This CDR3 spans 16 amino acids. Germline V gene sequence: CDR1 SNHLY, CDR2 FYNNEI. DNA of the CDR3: TGTGCCAGCAGTCAGACTAGCGGGAGAGTCACAGATACGCAGTATTTT. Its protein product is CASSQTSGRVTDTQYF.

CDR3 sequence (DNA): TGTGCCAGCAGTCGCCCGGGACTAGCGAGTTCGCAGTATTTT. Its protein product is CASSRPGLASSQYF. The V gene is TRBV6-5, the J gene TRBJ2-3, with TRBD2 identical over 10 bases. The CDR3 consists of 14 residues. Germline V gene data show CDR1 as MNHEY and CDR2 as SVGAGI. J gave up 10 bases and V 5 bases, and 9 bases lay outside the gene matches.

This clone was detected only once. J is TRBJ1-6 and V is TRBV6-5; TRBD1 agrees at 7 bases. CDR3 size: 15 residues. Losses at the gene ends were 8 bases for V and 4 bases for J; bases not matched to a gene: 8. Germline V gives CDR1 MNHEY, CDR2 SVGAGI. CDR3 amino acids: CASGQTGAYNSPLHF. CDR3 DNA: TGTGCCAGCGGACAAACAGGGGCGTATAATTCACCCCTCCACTTT.

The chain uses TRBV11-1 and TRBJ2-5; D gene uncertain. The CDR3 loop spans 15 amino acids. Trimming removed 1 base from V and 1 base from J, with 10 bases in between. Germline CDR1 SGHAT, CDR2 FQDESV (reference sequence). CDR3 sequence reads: CASSLGGRAQETQYF. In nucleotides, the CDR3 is TGTGCCAGCAGCTTAGGGGGAAGGGCCCAAGAGACCCAGTACTTC.

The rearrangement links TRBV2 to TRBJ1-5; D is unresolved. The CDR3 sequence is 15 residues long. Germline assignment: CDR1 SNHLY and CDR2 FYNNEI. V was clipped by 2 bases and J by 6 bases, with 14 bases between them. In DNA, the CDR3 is TGTGCCAGCAGTGAATGGCGAGCTTCGACTCAGCCCCAGCATTTT. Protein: CASSEWRASTQPQHF.